The 5 T cell receptor beta chains in this list originate from one sample, sequenced in a study of T cells after yellow fever vaccination. Using its own MiXCR run on the 5' RACE reads, TCRdb lists one record per CDR3 protein. The sample yields approximately 350,000 distinct CDR3 sequences, 9.5% to 13% seen once. Material: PBMCs, obtained on the day of the first yellow fever vaccination. These TCRs come from a man aged 18-30 years who received the YFV17D yellow fever vaccine.

There are a few counts of this clonotype. This chain connects TRBV5-1 to TRBJ2-2, with 7 bases that match TRBD2. V was clipped by 2 bases and J by 4 bases; unmatched bases: 5. The V gene's germline CDR1 is SGHRS and CDR2 YFSETQ. The CDR3 length is 15 residues. CDR3: CASSFGGGFTGELFF. CDR3 coding DNA: TGCGCCAGCAGCTTTGGCGGGGGTTTCACCGGGGAGCTGTTTTTT.

This clonotype showed up just a few times. Mismatch with germline at one junction end may stem from a read error. The gene calls are TRBV20-1 and TRBJ2-1, with D maybe TRBD1 (5 bases). CDR1 and CDR2 (germline): DFQATT, SNEGSKA (reference sequence). The CDR3 has 14 residues. CDR3 bases: TGCAGTGCTAGCCCAGGGAATCTCTACGATGAGCAGTTCTTC. This sequence encodes CSASPGNLYDEQFF.

The rearrangement joins TRBV10-3 to TRBJ1-2, with D hard to call. The CDR3 has 14 residues. Germline loops: CDR1 ENHRY, CDR2 SYGVKD. V lost 6 bases to trimming and J lost 6 bases, with 17 bases between them. CDR3 sequence reads: CAIRGTATLDGYTF. In DNA, the CDR3 is TGTGCCATCAGAGGAACGGCCACCTTGGATGGCTACACCTTC.

This clonotype was counted ten times or more. The chain couples TRBV27 to TRBJ2-1, with 7 bases identical to TRBD1. Germline V gene sequence: CDR1 MNHEY, CDR2 SMNVEV (reference sequence). The CDR3 is 11 residues long. J was trimmed by 6 bases and V by 8 bases; bases with no gene match: 1. The CDR3 is CASYRGNEQFF. The DNA of the CDR3 is TGTGCCAGCTACAGGGGCAATGAGCAGTTCTTC.

The chain joins TRBV6-5 to TRBJ1-5; D is ambiguous. The germline gives CDR1 MNHEY, CDR2 SVGAGI. This CDR3 is 13 amino acids long. Trimming removed 2 bases at V and 7 bases at J, with 9 bases between. The CDR3 loop reads CASSYAGEQPQHF. CDR3 nucleotides: TGTGCCAGCAGTTACGCGGGAGAACAGCCCCAGCATTTT.